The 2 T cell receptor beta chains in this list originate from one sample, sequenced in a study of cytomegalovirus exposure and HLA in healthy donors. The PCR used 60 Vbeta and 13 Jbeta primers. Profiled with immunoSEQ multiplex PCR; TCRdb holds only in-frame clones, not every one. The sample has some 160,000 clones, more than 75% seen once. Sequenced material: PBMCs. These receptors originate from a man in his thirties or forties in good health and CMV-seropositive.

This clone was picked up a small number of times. The CDR3 reads CASSEALGATDTQYF. CDR3 DNA sequence: TGTGCCAGCAGTGAAGCGCTAGGGGCCACAGATACGCAGTATTTT. V is TRBV2 and J is TRBJ2-3; maybe TRBD1 (5 bases). This CDR3 has 15 residues. Germline V gene sequence: CDR1 SNHLY, CDR2 FYNNEI. V was cut by 0 bases and J by 2 bases, with 9 bases left in between.

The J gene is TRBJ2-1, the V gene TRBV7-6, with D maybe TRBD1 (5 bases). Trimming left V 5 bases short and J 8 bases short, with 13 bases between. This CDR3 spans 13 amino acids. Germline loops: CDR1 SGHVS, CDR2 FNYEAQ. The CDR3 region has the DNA TGTGCCAGCAGCCCGACAGTATTCCATGAGCAGTTCTTC. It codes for CASSPTVFHEQFF.